The rows below give T cell receptor beta chains drawn from one sample of a study of shared clonotypes between healthy human individuals. Repertoires were generated with immunoSEQ multiplex PCR, while TCRdb's copy carries only in-frame clones and drops some. The sample has around 2.1 million clones, 85% to 95% seen once. The source material was naive CD8+ T cells from PBMCs. The receptor set was obtained from a man aged 18-30 years in good health. Some clones in this sample may be carry-over from other donors' samples. Each CDR3 is given with its conserved first and last residue. The D gene is left open where the match is weak. Clone size is given for some rows only: seen once, a few or many times, or a class if the clone is expanded.

size: .; J: TRBJ2-3; V: TRBV7-3; D: .; DNA: TGTGCCAGTTCCTCCCCTGGGGATACGCAGTATTTT; CDR3: CASSSPGDTQYF
size: .; J: TRBJ1-2; V: TRBV29-1; D: .; DNA: TGCAGCGTTGTTCTTTCCGGGGTGCGGGAATATGGCTACACCTTC; CDR3: CSVVLSGVREYGYTF
size: .; J: TRBJ2-7; V: TRBV9; D: .; DNA: TGTGCCAGCAGCGTAGTTGGGGCGGGAGAGCAGTACTTC; CDR3: CASSVVGAGEQYF
size: .; J: TRBJ1-2; V: TRBV11-2; D: .; DNA: TGTGCCAGCAGCTTATCTGCTCGGTCTAACTATGGCTACACCTTC; CDR3: CASSLSARSNYGYTF
size: .; J: TRBJ2-2; V: TRBV10-3; D: TRBD2; DNA: TGTGCCATCAGTCCCAGCGGGAGGTCCACCGGGGAGCTGTTTTTT; CDR3: CAISPSGRSTGELFF
size: .; J: TRBJ2-3; V: TRBV6-6; D: TRBD2; DNA: TGTGCCAGCAGTTACTCGGCGGGAGGCGCGACAGATACGCAGTATTTT; CDR3: CASSYSAGGATDTQYF
size: .; J: TRBJ2-5; V: TRBV11-2; D: .; DNA: TGTGCCAGCAGCGGATCTCTGGGGTTTGCCCAAGAGACCCAGTACTTC; CDR3: CASSGSLGFAQETQYF
size: .; J: TRBJ2-7; V: TRBV27; D: TRBD2; DNA: TGTGCCAGCAGTTTCTCAGCGGGGGAGCTCCCCTACGAGCAGTACTTC; CDR3: CASSFSAGELPYEQYF
size: .; J: TRBJ2-3; V: TRBV15; D: .; DNA: TGTGCCACCAGCAGAGAGGCGGGCGAAGGGACAGATACGCAGTATTTT; CDR3: CATSREAGEGTDTQYF
size: .; J: TRBJ1-1; V: TRBV9; D: TRBD1; DNA: TGTGCCAGCAGCACTCACGGAGGACAGGGTAACACTGAAGCTTTCTTT; CDR3: CASSTHGGQGNTEAFF
size: .; J: TRBJ2-4; V: TRBV6-5; D: TRBD1; DNA: TGTGCCAGCAGCCTAACAGGGGTCGGCATTCAGTACTTC; CDR3: CASSLTGVGIQYF
size: .; J: TRBJ1-1; V: TRBV6-5; D: .; DNA: TGTGCCAGCAGTTTAGGGGGTGGCACTGAAGCTTTCTTT; CDR3: CASSLGGGTEAFF
size: .; J: TRBJ2-5; V: TRBV11-2; D: TRBD1; DNA: TGTGCCAGCAGCTTTGCGGGACAGGGAAAGACCCAGTACTTC; CDR3: CASSFAGQGKTQYF
size: .; J: TRBJ2-1; V: TRBV11-2; D: .; DNA: TGTGCCAGCAGCTTAGCAAGGGGCAGGGTCAATGAGCAGTTCTTC; CDR3: CASSLARGRVNEQFF
size: once; J: TRBJ2-6; V: TRBV6-5; D: .; DNA: TGTGCCAGCAGTTTCCAGGGTCTTGGGGCCAACGTCCTGACTTTC; CDR3: CASSFQGLGANVLTF
size: .; J: TRBJ2-7; V: TRBV6-5; D: .; DNA: TGTGCCAGCAGATACGGGCAGGCAAGCTCCTACGAGCAGTACTTC; CDR3: CASRYGQASSYEQYF
size: .; J: TRBJ2-1; V: TRBV19; D: .; DNA: TGTGCCAGTACCCCTCTCCCCGCAGGGTCAAATGAGCAGTTCTTC; CDR3: CASTPLPAGSNEQFF
size: .; J: TRBJ2-5; V: TRBV2; D: .; DNA: TGTGCCAACGTACTAGTCCTGAACCAAGAGACCCAGTACTTC; CDR3: CANVLVLNQETQYF
size: .; J: TRBJ2-7; V: TRBV7-9; D: .; DNA: TGTGCCAGCAGCTTAGTAGAAGGTTACGAGCAGTACTTC; CDR3: CASSLVEGYEQYF
size: .; J: TRBJ2-7; V: TRBV7-8; D: .; DNA: TGTGCCAGCAGCTCGGGGTTCAGGGGTGTGAAGGACGAGCAGTACTTC; CDR3: CASSSGFRGVKDEQYF
size: .; J: TRBJ2-7; V: TRBV30; D: .; DNA: TGTGCCTGGACTTTGGGGAGGGGGGAAACCTACGAGCAGTACTTC; CDR3: CAWTLGRGETYEQYF
size: .; J: TRBJ2-5; V: TRBV10-3; D: .; DNA: TGTGCCATCAGTGAGCCACTGGGCCGAGGGAATCAGTACTTC; CDR3: CAISEPLGRGNQYF
size: .; J: TRBJ2-1; V: TRBV28; D: TRBD1; DNA: TGTGCCAGCAGCTCGCCGGGACAGGGGCAAGTGGGGCTAGACAATGAGCAGTTCTTC; CDR3: CASSSPGQGQVGLDNEQFF
size: .; J: TRBJ2-2; V: TRBV28; D: TRBD1; DNA: TGTGCCAGCGCACAGGGGCAGAACACCGGGGAGCTGTTTTTT; CDR3: CASAQGQNTGELFF
size: .; J: TRBJ1-1; V: TRBV7-9; D: TRBD1; DNA: TGTGCCAGCAGGCCGAAAGACAGGGTGGGCACTGAAGCTTTCTTT; CDR3: CASRPKDRVGTEAFF
size: .; J: TRBJ2-7; V: TRBV29-1; D: TRBD2; DNA: TGCAGCGTTGAATTAGCGGGAGGCGCCTACGAGCAGTACTTC; CDR3: CSVELAGGAYEQYF
size: .; J: TRBJ2-5; V: TRBV15; D: TRBD2; DNA: TGTGCCACCAGCGGTCCCCTGGGGCTAGCGGAAGGAACGAGAAGAGAAACCCAGTACTTC; CDR3: CATSGPLGLAEGTRRETQYF
size: .; J: TRBJ2-1; V: TRBV5-1; D: .; DNA: TGCGCCAGCAGTTCGGGAGTTTCCTACAATGAGCAGTTCTTC; CDR3: CASSSGVSYNEQFF
size: .; J: TRBJ1-2; V: TRBV28; D: .; DNA: TGTGCCAGCAGCCCCGTATTGGGGGGCGAATACTATGGCTACACCTTC; CDR3: CASSPVLGGEYYGYTF
size: .; J: TRBJ1-1; V: TRBV19; D: TRBD1; DNA: TGTGCCAGTAGCGACAGGGAATACAACACTGAAGCTTTCTTT; CDR3: CASSDREYNTEAFF
size: once; J: TRBJ2-7; V: TRBV29-1; D: .; DNA: TGCAGCGTTGAAGGCCAGTCTGCCTACGAGCAGTACTTC; CDR3: CSVEGQSAYEQYF
size: .; J: TRBJ2-3; V: TRBV5-1; D: .; DNA: TGCGCCAGCAGCTTACAGGGCTGGGGGAACACAGATACGCAGTATTTT; CDR3: CASSLQGWGNTDTQYF
size: .; J: TRBJ2-1; V: TRBV11-2; D: .; DNA: TGTGCCAGCAGCTCTAGTATCAATGAGCAGTTCTTC; CDR3: CASSSSINEQFF
size: .; J: TRBJ2-1; V: TRBV29-1; D: TRBD1; DNA: TGCAGCGACCGGGACAGGGGTCACAATGAGCAGTTCTTC; CDR3: CSDRDRGHNEQFF
size: once; J: TRBJ1-1; V: TRBV15; D: .; DNA: TGTGCCACCAGCGACAGGAGCGACACTGAAGCTTTCTTT; CDR3: CATSDRSDTEAFF
size: .; J: TRBJ2-5; V: TRBV7-2; D: TRBD2; DNA: TGTGCCAGCAGCCCGGGACTAGCGGGAGCAAGAGAGACCCAGTACTTC; CDR3: CASSPGLAGARETQYF
size: .; J: TRBJ2-7; V: TRBV4-2; D: TRBD1; DNA: TGTGCCAGCAGACCGGGACAGGGGCACGGTGAGCAGTACTTC; CDR3: CASRPGQGHGEQYF
size: .; J: TRBJ2-3; V: TRBV27; D: TRBD2; DNA: TGTGCCAGCAGTTTCCGGACTAGCGGCACAGATACGCAGTATTTT; CDR3: CASSFRTSGTDTQYF
size: .; J: TRBJ1-1; V: TRBV13; D: .; DNA: TGTGCCAGCAGCTCAAGAATAAACAGTGAAGCTTTCTTT; CDR3: CASSSRINSEAFF
size: once; J: TRBJ2-3; V: TRBV28; D: TRBD2; DNA: TGTGCCAGCAGCCCCACCCGACTAGCGGGACCCAAAGATACGCAGTATTTT; CDR3: CASSPTRLAGPKDTQYF
size: few; J: TRBJ2-7; V: TRBV28; D: TRBD1; DNA: TGTGCCAGCAGTTTGGACAGGGACTACGAGCAGTACTTC; CDR3: CASSLDRDYEQYF
size: .; J: TRBJ1-2; V: TRBV5-5; D: .; DNA: TGTGCCAGCAGCTTGACGGCCGGCTACACCTTC; CDR3: CASSLTAGYTF
size: .; J: TRBJ2-1; V: TRBV4-3; D: TRBD2; DNA: TGCGCCAGCAGCCAAGATCTCTGGCGGGAGGGAACCTACAATGAGCAGTTCTTC; CDR3: CASSQDLWREGTYNEQFF
size: .; J: TRBJ2-3; V: TRBV15; D: .; DNA: TGTGCCACCAGCAGAGGTAATGCAGATACGCAGTATTTT; CDR3: CATSRGNADTQYF
size: .; J: TRBJ1-5; V: TRBV7-3; D: .; DNA: TGTGCCAGCAGCGGAAGTTGGGGGAACCAGCCCCAGCATTTT; CDR3: CASSGSWGNQPQHF
size: few; J: TRBJ2-7; V: TRBV9; D: .; DNA: TGTGCCAGCAGCGCCCCAGGGTACGAGCAGTACTTC; CDR3: CASSAPGYEQYF
size: .; J: TRBJ2-7; V: TRBV29-1; D: .; DNA: TGCAGCGCCCGTACGGCTTACGAGCAGTACTTC; CDR3: CSARTAYEQYF
size: .; J: TRBJ2-5; V: TRBV28; D: TRBD2; DNA: TGTGCCAGCGGGCTGGGACTAGCGGGAGGTCGGGAGACCCAGTACTTC; CDR3: CASGLGLAGGRETQYF
size: few; J: TRBJ1-1; V: TRBV28; D: .; DNA: TGTGCCAGCAGTCGAACTTGGGCGGACGGAGCTTTCTTT; CDR3: CASSRTWADGAFF
size: .; J: TRBJ1-2; V: TRBV30; D: TRBD1; DNA: TGTGCCTGGAGCGACTACAAGGACAGGTCTAACTATGGCTACACCTTC; CDR3: CAWSDYKDRSNYGYTF
size: .; J: TRBJ1-6; V: TRBV4-3; D: TRBD1; DNA: TGCGCCAGCAGCACCGGGACAGGGGTGGCACCCCTCCACTTT; CDR3: CASSTGTGVAPLHF
size: .; J: TRBJ1-1; V: TRBV27; D: .; DNA: TGTGCCAGCAGCCTTGGACAGAAAGCTTTCTTT; CDR3: CASSLGQKAFF
size: .; J: TRBJ2-7; V: TRBV6-5; D: TRBD1; DNA: TGTGCCAGCATCCCGACCGGGACAGGGGACGACGAGCAGTACTTC; CDR3: CASIPTGTGDDEQYF
size: .; J: TRBJ2-7; V: TRBV7-2; D: TRBD1; DNA: TGTGCCAGCAGCTCGGGACAGGGGCCCTCCTACGAGCAGTACTTC; CDR3: CASSSGQGPSYEQYF
size: .; J: TRBJ1-5; V: TRBV28; D: .; DNA: TGTGCCAGCAGTGAGGGAGGGCAGCCCCAGCATTTT; CDR3: CASSEGGQPQHF